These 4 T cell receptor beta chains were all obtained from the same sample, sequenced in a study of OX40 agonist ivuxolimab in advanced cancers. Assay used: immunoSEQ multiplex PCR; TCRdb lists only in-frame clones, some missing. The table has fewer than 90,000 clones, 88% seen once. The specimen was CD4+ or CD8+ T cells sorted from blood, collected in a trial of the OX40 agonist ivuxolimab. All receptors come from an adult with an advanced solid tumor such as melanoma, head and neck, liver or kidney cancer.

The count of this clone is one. The CDR3 reads CASSSPRGYEQYF. As DNA, the CDR3 is TGTGCCAGCAGTTCCCCCCGAGGGTACGAGCAGTACTTC. The chain has TRBV28 and TRBJ2-7, with D perhaps TRBD2 (5 bases). Trimming pared 4 bases from V and 4 bases from J, leaving 11 bases between. This CDR3 contains 13 residues. Germline CDR1 and CDR2: MDHEN and SYDVKM.

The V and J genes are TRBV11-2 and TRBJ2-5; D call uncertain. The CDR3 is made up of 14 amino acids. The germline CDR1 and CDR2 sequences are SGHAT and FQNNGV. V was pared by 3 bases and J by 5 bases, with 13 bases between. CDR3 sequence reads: CASSFLTAGETQYF. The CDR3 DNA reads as TGTGCCAGCAGCTTTCTAACCGCTGGCGAGACCCAGTACTTC. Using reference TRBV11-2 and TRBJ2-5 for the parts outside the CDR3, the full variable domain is EAGVAQSPRYKIIEKRQSVAFWCNPISGHATLYWYQQILGQGPKLLIQFQNNGVVDDSQLPKDRFSAERLKGVDSTLKIQPAKLEDSAVYLCASSFLTAGETQYFGPGTRLLVL.

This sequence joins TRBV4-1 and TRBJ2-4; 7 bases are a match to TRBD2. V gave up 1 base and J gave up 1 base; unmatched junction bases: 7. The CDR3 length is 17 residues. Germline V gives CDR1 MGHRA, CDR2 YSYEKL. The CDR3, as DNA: TGCGCCAGCAGCCAAGGTCTCGGGGGGTGGGCCAAAAACATTCAGTACTTC. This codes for CASSQGLGGWAKNIQYF.

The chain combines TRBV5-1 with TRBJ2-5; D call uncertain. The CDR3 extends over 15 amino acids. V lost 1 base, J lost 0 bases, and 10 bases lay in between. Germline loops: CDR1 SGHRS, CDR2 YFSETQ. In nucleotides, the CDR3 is TGCGCCAGCAGCTTGTCCCCTCGGGACCAAGAGACCCAGTACTTC. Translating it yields CASSLSPRDQETQYF. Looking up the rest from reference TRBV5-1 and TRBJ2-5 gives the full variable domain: KAGVTQTPRYLIKTRGQQVTLSCSPISGHRSVSWYQQTPGQGLQFLFEYFSETQRNKGNFPGRFSGRQFSNSRSEMNVSTLELGDSALYLCASSLSPRDQETQYFGPGTRLLVL.